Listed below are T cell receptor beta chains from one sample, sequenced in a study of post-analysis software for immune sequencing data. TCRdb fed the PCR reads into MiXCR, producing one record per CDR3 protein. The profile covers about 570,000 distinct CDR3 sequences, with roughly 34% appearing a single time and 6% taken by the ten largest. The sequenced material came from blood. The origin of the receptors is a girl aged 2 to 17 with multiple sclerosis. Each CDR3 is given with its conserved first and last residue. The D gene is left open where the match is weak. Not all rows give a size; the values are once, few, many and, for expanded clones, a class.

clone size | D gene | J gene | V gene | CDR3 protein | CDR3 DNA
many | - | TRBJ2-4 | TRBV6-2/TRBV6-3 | CASSFRGLAKNIQYF | TGTGCCAGCAGTTTCAGAGGACTAGCCAAAAACATTCAGTACTTC
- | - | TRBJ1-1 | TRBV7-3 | CASSFLAPTATNTEAFF | TGTGCCAGCAGCTTTTTAGCTCCGACAGCGACGAACACTGAAGCTTTCTTT
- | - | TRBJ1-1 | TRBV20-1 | CSAQEVSMNTEAFF | TGCAGTGCTCAAGAGGTCAGCATGAACACTGAAGCTTTCTTT
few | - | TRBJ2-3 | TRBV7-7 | CASSLDPPGGGHTDTQYF | TGTGCCAGCAGCTTAGACCCTCCTGGCGGGGGACACACAGATACGCAGTATTTT
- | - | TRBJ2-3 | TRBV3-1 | CASSQEMATQYF | TGTGCCAGCAGCCAAGAGATGGCTACGCAGTATTTT
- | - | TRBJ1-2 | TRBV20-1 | CSATRDRFNYGYTF | TGCAGTGCTACCCGGGACCGCTTCAACTATGGCTACACCTTC
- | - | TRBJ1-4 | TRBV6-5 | CASSYSGPRNGEKLFF | TGTGCCAGCAGTTACTCGGGGCCCCGCAACGGGGAAAAACTGTTTTTT
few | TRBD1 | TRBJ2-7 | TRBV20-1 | CSAEGAFYEQYF | TGCAGTGCTGAGGGGGCATTCTACGAGCAGTACTTC
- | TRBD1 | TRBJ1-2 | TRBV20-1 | CSAGGGQGLVYGYTF | TGCAGTGCTGGGGGGGGACAGGGACTGGTCTATGGCTACACCTTC
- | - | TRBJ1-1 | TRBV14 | CASSQEQRDSEAFF | TGTGCCAGCAGCCAAGAACAACGGGATTCTGAAGCTTTCTTT
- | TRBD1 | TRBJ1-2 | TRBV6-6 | CASRGQGGTYYGYTF | TGTGCCAGCAGGGGACAGGGGGGGACTTACTATGGCTACACCTTC
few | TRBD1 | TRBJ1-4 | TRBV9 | CASSRRQGTNEKLFF | TGTGCCAGCAGCAGACGACAGGGCACTAATGAAAAACTGTTTTTT
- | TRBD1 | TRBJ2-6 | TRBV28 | CASRVQGAEANVLTF | TGTGCCAGCAGGGTTCAGGGGGCAGAGGCCAACGTCCTGACTTTC
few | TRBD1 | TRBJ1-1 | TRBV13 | CASSNYRGRNTEAFF | TGTGCCAGCAGCAACTACAGGGGGCGAAACACTGAAGCTTTCTTT
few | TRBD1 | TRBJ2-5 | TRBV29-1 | CSVVTGGQETQYF | TGCAGCGTCGTGACAGGGGGTCAGGAGACCCAGTACTTC
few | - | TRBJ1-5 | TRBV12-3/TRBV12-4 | CASSFGGVQPQHF | TGTGCCAGCAGTTTTGGGGGGGTCCAGCCCCAGCATTTT
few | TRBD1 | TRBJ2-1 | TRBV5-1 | CASSHRQGGYEQFF | TGCGCCAGCAGCCACAGACAGGGGGGCTATGAGCAGTTCTTC
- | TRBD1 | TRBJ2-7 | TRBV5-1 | CASSTGEYYEQYF | TGCGCCAGCAGCACAGGGGAATACTACGAGCAGTACTTC
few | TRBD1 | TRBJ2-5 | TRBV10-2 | CASSGGQGGGELETQYF | TGCGCCAGCAGTGGGGGACAGGGAGGGGGCGAACTAGAGACCCAGTACTTC
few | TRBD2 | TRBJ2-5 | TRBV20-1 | CSARGEGWGGFQETQYF | TGCAGTGCTAGAGGAGAGGGATGGGGGGGGTTCCAAGAGACCCAGTACTTC
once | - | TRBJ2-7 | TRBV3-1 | CASSQAGKREGAEQYF | TGTGCCAGCAGCCAAGCGGGCAAAAGGGAAGGGGCCGAGCAGTACTTC
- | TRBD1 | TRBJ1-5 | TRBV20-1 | CSARDRAQPQHF | TGCAGTGCGAGAGACAGGGCCCAGCCCCAGCATTTT
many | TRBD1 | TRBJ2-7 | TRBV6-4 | CASSGLGQGNYEQYF | TGTGCCAGCAGTGGTCTGGGACAGGGGAACTACGAGCAGTACTTC
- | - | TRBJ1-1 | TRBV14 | CASSLPGQTEAFF | TGTGCCAGCAGCCTTCCGGGACAAACTGAAGCTTTCTTT
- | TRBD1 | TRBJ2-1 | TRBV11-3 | CASSPGTGLGSYNEQFF | TGTGCCAGCAGCCCTGGGACAGGGCTCGGGTCCTACAATGAGCAGTTCTTC
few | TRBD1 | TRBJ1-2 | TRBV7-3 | CASLQGASNYGYTF | TGTGCCAGTCTACAGGGGGCCTCTAACTATGGCTACACCTTC
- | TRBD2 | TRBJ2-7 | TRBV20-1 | CSAVGAGGSYEQYF | TGCAGTGCCGTGGGGGCGGGGGGCTCCTACGAGCAGTACTTC